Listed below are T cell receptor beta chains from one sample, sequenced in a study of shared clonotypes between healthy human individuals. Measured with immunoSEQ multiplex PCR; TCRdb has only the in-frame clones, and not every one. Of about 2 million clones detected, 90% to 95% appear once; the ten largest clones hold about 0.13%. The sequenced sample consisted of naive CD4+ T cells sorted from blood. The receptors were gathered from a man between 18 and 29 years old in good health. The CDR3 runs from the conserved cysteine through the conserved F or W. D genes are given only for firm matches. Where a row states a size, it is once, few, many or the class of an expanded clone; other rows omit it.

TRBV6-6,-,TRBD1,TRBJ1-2,TGTGCCAGCAGATCCCTCCAGGGGGCTTTCGATGGCTACACCTTC,CASRSLQGAFDGYTF
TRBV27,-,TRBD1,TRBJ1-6,TGTGCCAGCAGTTTTCGGGACAGGTTCCTGAACCTCCACTTT,CASSFRDRFLNLHF
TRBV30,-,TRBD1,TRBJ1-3,TGTGCCTGGAGTGTCGGACAGGCCTCTGGAAACACCATATATTTT,CAWSVGQASGNTIYF
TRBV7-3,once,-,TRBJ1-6,TGTGCCAGCAGCTTAGAAAGGGGCAGACCGGGGGTTAATTCACCCCTCCACTTT,CASSLERGRPGVNSPLHF
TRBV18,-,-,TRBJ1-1,TGTGCCAGCTCATCCCAGGGGAACACTGAAGCTTTCTTT,CASSSQGNTEAFF
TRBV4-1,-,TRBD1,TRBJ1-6,TGCGCCAGCAGCCAAGCCGGCCGGGACAGGGCGAATAATTCACCCCTCCACTTT,CASSQAGRDRANNSPLHF
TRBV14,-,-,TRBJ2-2,TGTGCCAGCAGCCAACTGGACAGCACGAACACCGGGGAGCTGTTTTTT,CASSQLDSTNTGELFF
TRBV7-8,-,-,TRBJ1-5,TGTGCCAGCAGCTTACGAGGAGATAGCAATCAGCCCCAGCATTTT,CASSLRGDSNQPQHF
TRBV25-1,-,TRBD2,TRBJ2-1,TGTGCCAGTTCTCCTAGCGGGGGGTCCTACAATGAGCAGTTCTTC,CASSPSGGSYNEQFF
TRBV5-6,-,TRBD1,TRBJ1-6,TGTGCCAGCAGCTTGGACAGGGGGTTGGAGAATTCACCCCTCCACTTT,CASSLDRGLENSPLHF
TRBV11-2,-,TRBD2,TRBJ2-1,TGTGCCAGCAGCAGCCTAGCGGGAGTGGGCAATGAGCAGTTCTTC,CASSSLAGVGNEQFF
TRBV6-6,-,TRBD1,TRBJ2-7,TGTGCCAGCAGACCCATATCGACAGGGATCTACGAGCAGTACTTC,CASRPISTGIYEQYF
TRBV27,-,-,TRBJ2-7,TGTGCCAGCAGTTTATCCGGAGGCTCCTACGAGCAGTACTTC,CASSLSGGSYEQYF
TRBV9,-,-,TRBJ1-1,TGTGCCAGCAGCCCCGGGACGGAAAACACTGAAGCTTTCTTT,CASSPGTENTEAFF
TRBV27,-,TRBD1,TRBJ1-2,TGTGCCAGCAGTTTCAGGGGGGGACACTATGGCTACACCTTC,CASSFRGGHYGYTF
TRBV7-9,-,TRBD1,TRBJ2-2,TGTGCCAGCAGCTCCGACAGGGCCACCGGGGAGCTGTTTTTT,CASSSDRATGELFF
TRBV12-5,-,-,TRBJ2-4,TGTGCCCTCCGGACATACAACATTCAGTACTTC,CALRTYNIQYF
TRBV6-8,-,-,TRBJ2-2,TGTGCCAGCAGGGCACCGGGAGGGGAGCTGTTTTTT,CASRAPGGELFF
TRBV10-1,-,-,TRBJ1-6,TGCGCCAGCAGTGCGAGGGGCTGGTCACCCCTCCACTTT,CASSARGWSPLHF
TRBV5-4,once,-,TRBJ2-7,TGTGCCAGCAGGCGGCCGGGCTCCTACGAGCAGTACTTC,CASRRPGSYEQYF
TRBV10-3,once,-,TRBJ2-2,TGTGCCATCAGTTCGGACTCGAACACCGGGGAGCTGTTTTTT,CAISSDSNTGELFF
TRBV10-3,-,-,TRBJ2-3,TGTGCCATCAGTGCGGGGGACACAGATACGCAGTATTTT,CAISAGDTDTQYF
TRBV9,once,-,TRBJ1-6,TGTGCCAGCAGCGTAGGAGGGAACGGTAATTCACCCCTCCACTTT,CASSVGGNGNSPLHF
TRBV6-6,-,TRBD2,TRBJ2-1,TGTGCCAGCAGTTACCGAGTTACTAGCGGGGGAAGTGAGCAGTTCTTC,CASSYRVTSGGSEQFF
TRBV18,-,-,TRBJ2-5,TGTGCCAGCTCACCCTTTTACCAAGAGACCCAGTACTTC,CASSPFYQETQYF
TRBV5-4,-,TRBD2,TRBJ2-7,TGTGCCAGCAGCCCCGGGGGGAGGGACTACGAGCAGTACTTC,CASSPGGRDYEQYF
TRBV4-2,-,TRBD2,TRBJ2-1,TGTGCCAGCAGCCTGGGACTAGCGGGGGGTCCCTCCTACAATGAGCAGTTCTTC,CASSLGLAGGPSYNEQFF
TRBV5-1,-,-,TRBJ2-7,TGCGCCAGCAGCTTGCAGGGGTCCAGCTCCTACGAGCAGTACTTC,CASSLQGSSSYEQYF
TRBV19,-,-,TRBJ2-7,TGTGCCAGTAGGTCCTCAGGGGAGACCTACGAGCAGTACTTC,CASRSSGETYEQYF
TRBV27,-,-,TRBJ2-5,TGTGCCAGCAGTCCCACAGTGGTAGAGACCCAGTACTTC,CASSPTVVETQYF
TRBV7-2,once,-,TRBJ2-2,TGTGCCAGCAGCCCTAACAGGGTCACCGGGGAGCTGTTTTTT,CASSPNRVTGELFF